The TCR beta chain described here comes from a study of blood T cell repertoires in COVID-19. Per germline, CDR1 SGHTS and CDR2 YDEGEE. The CDR3 length is 15 residues. Trimming took 4 bases from V and 2 from J; bases not matched to a gene: 4. Profiling relied on immunoSEQ multiplex PCR, and the TCRdb table lists in-frame clones only, not all of them. The sample lists about 440,000 clones, about 90% seen once, with 1.5% to 2% in the top ten. The specimen was PBMCs or T cells enriched from blood (not recorded which). The TCR originated in a woman aged 18-35 years with acute COVID-19. J is TRBJ2-1 and V is TRBV5-8; 9 bases fit TRBD1. This CDR3 is CASSRTGGAYNEQFF. DNA of the CDR3: TGTGCCAGCAGCCGTACAGGGGGCGCCTACAATGAGCAGTTCTTC.